These 21 T cell receptor beta chains were all obtained from the same sample, sequenced in a study of shared clonotypes between healthy human individuals. Cells designated naive CD8 were CD45RO-negative and were positively selected for CCR7, with terminally differentiated effector memory CD45RA+ cells excluded. The data were produced by immunoSEQ multiplex PCR, yet TCRdb's version contains in-frame clones alone and is incomplete. Of just over 2,000,000 clones listed, about 95% were seen once; the top ten hold 0.85% to 1.2%. What was sequenced was naive CD8+ T cells sorted from blood. All receptors derive from a man between 18 and 35 years old in good health.

The J gene is TRBJ2-2, the V gene TRBV29-1; 7 bases are shared with TRBD1. CDR3 length equals 15 residues. Germline CDR1 reads SQVTM; CDR2 reads ANQGSEA. Trimming at V came to 0 bases and at J to 3 bases, leaving 4 bases not matched to a gene. The CDR3 is CSVEEQGTYTGELFF. The CDR3 DNA reads as TGCAGCGTTGAAGAACAGGGGACATACACCGGGGAGCTGTTTTTT.

This clone was seen a single time. The CDR3 DNA reads TGTGCCAGCAGCAACTCGGGGGGAGTAACTGAAGCTTTCTTT. Its protein is CASSNSGGVTEAFF. The chain carries TRBV21-1 and TRBJ1-1. TRBV21-1 corresponds to a pseudogene. The CDR3 spans 14 residues.

This sequence joins TRBV19 and TRBJ1-5; no definite D call. Per germline, CDR1 LNHDA and CDR2 SQIVND (reference sequence). Trimming cost V 5 bases and J 4 bases, with 15 bases left between them. This CDR3 is built from 15 residues. The DNA for the CDR3 is TGTGCCAGTAGTTTCCGCCTGGGGTCTAATCAGCCCCAGCATTTT. The encoded protein is CASSFRLGSNQPQHF.

J is TRBJ1-1 and V is TRBV21-1; TRBD1, the table's D call, was not compared with the DNA. TRBV21-1 is a pseudogene locus. CDR3 size: 15 residues. The CDR3 protein is CASKRGRTADTEAFF. The CDR3 bases are TGTGCCAGCAAGAGGGGGCGAACGGCTGACACTGAAGCTTTCTTT.

This clone was seen a single time. CDR3 coding DNA: TGCGCCAGCAGCCAAGATCCGGAATTGGCGGCCCCCTATGGCTACACCTTC. Translated: CASSQDPELAAPYGYTF. This chain joins TRBV4-1 and TRBJ1-2; D is ambiguous. Germline CDR1 MGHRA, CDR2 YSYEKL. This CDR3 has 17 residues. The V end was cut by 0 bases, the J end by 4 bases, with 18 bases between.

The DNA of the CDR3 is TGTGCCAGCAGTGGAAACTACGAGCAGTACTTC. This gives the protein CASSGNYEQYF. The chain couples TRBV27 to TRBJ2-7; D is uncertain. V gave up 5 bases and J gave up 3 bases, with 5 bases separating them. CDR3 length: 11 residues. CDR1 and CDR2 from the germline V gene are MNHEY and SMNVEV (reference sequence).

This clone was counted a few times. This chain links TRBV4-1 with TRBJ1-2; D remains unclear. CDR3 length: 14 residues. V lost 1 base, J lost 3 bases, and 9 bases lay in between. Germline loops: CDR1 MGHRA, CDR2 YSYEKL. The DNA for the CDR3 is TGCGCCAGCAGCCAAGTCGGGTGGGACTATGGCTACACCTTC. It is translated as CASSQVGWDYGYTF.

With respect to this clone: At the DNA level, this CDR3 is encoded by other sequences in the same sample as well. The gene calls are TRBV27 and TRBJ1-1; 7 bases match TRBD1. Germline CDR1 reads MNHEY; CDR2 reads SMNVEV (reference sequence). The CDR3 loop spans 14 amino acids. V lost 2 bases, J lost 3 bases, and 3 bases stayed unmatched. CDR3 amino acids: CASSLRQGDTEAFF. The CDR3 DNA sequence: TGTGCCAGCAGTTTAAGACAGGGTGACACTGAAGCTTTCTTT.

The chain links TRBV5-1 to TRBJ2-7; D gene unclear. V lost 0 bases and J lost 2, with 9 bases in between. The CDR3 spans 14 residues. From germline, CDR1 is SGHRS and CDR2 YFSETQ. CDR3 loop: CASSLVVGTYEQYF. CDR3 nucleotides: TGCGCCAGCAGCTTGGTGGTCGGAACCTACGAGCAGTACTTC. Supplemented by reference TRBV5-1 and TRBJ2-7, the full variable domain reads KAGVTQTPRYLIKTRGQQVTLSCSPISGHRSVSWYQQTPGQGLQFLFEYFSETQRNKGNFPGRFSGRQFSNSRSEMNVSTLELGDSALYLCASSLVVGTYEQYFGPGTRLTVT.

The rearrangement links TRBV5-6 to TRBJ1-2, with a possible D match to TRBD1 (6 bases). Germline V gene lookup returns CDR1 SGHDT and CDR2 YYEEEE. The CDR3 is 15 residues long. Trimming pared 2 bases from V and 3 bases from J, leaving 14 bases between. CDR3 protein: CASSLHREVDYGYTF. The CDR3 nucleotides read TGTGCCAGCAGCTTACACAGGGAAGTAGACTATGGCTACACCTTC.

On this clone: This same CDR3 is encoded by further DNA sequences in the sample. The V and J genes are TRBV11-2 and TRBJ2-7; D might be TRBD2 (6 bases). The CDR3 totals 14 residues. Germline V CDR1 and CDR2: SGHAT, FQNNGV. V lost 1 base, J lost 3 bases, and 10 bases lay in between. CDR3 nucleotide sequence: TGTGCCAGCAGCTTAGGAAGCGGGTTCTACGAGCAGTACTTC. It specifies CASSLGSGFYEQYF.

This chain links TRBV6-5 with TRBJ2-7; unclear D gene. Germline V gene data show CDR1 as MNHEY and CDR2 as SVGAGI. This CDR3 is built from 14 residues. Trimming left V 0 bases short and J 6 bases short, with 12 bases between. CDR3 residues: CASSYSTPHSEQYF. Written as DNA, the CDR3 is TGTGCCAGCAGTTACTCGACCCCACACAGCGAGCAGTACTTC.

The V call is TRBV5-1, the J call TRBJ2-7, with 9 bases that match TRBD2. The CDR3 is 14 residues long. V lost 4 bases and J lost 3; bases outside the gene matches: 5. Germline CDR1 and CDR2: SGHRS and YFSETQ. The CDR3 protein is CASSEREAYYEQYF. The DNA for the CDR3 is TGCGCCAGCAGCGAGCGGGAGGCCTACTACGAGCAGTACTTC.

The chain employs TRBV4-1 and TRBJ1-2; D remains unclear. This CDR3 region has 16 residues. Per germline, CDR1 MGHRA and CDR2 YSYEKL. Trimming pared 2 bases from V and 3 bases from J, leaving 16 bases between. The chain's CDR3 is CASSQTTGGSDYGYTF. For the CDR3, the DNA is TGCGCCAGCAGCCAAACCACGGGAGGGTCGGACTATGGCTACACCTTC.

The chain combines TRBV19 with TRBJ2-7, with D unresolved. CDR3 length equals 13 residues. Looked up from germline, CDR1 is LNHDA and CDR2 is SQIVND (reference sequence). Trimming cost V 1 base and J 3 bases, with 7 bases left between them. The DNA of the CDR3 is TGTGCCAGTAGTATAGCCGTTGGCTACGAGCAGTACTTC. Protein product: CASSIAVGYEQYF. Filled out from reference TRBV19 and TRBJ2-7, the complete variable domain reads DGGITQSPKYLFRKEGQNVTLSCEQNLNHDAMYWYRQDPGQGLRLIYYSQIVNDFQKGDIAEGYSVSREKKESFPLTVTSAQKNPTAFYLCASSIAVGYEQYFGPGTRLTVT.

This clone was seen once. Other DNA sequences within the sample encode an identical CDR3. This chain joins TRBV5-6 and TRBJ2-1; D is uncertain. Germline CDR1 is SGHDT and CDR2 is YYEEEE. Trimming left V 2 bases short and J 8 bases short, with 5 bases between. The CDR3 runs to 11 residues. The CDR3 is CASSFSDEQFF. Written as DNA, the CDR3 is TGTGCCAGCAGCTTCAGCGATGAGCAGTTCTTC.

This clone has only a few counts. Other DNA sequences in this sample translate to the same CDR3. The chain links TRBV10-3 to TRBJ1-5; no firm D call. Germline lookup yields CDR1 ENHRY and CDR2 SYGVKD. Trimming cost V 2 bases and J 1 base, with 3 bases left between them. This CDR3 spans 13 amino acids. In DNA, the CDR3 is TGTGCCATCAGTGAGGGGAGCAATCAGCCCCAGCATTTT. This sequence encodes CAISEGSNQPQHF.

This chain connects TRBV28 to TRBJ2-5, with 10 bases aligning to TRBD1. There are 14 residues in the CDR3. Germline V CDR1 and CDR2: MDHEN, SYDVKM. V was pared by 7 bases and J by 7 bases, with 9 bases of the junction left unmatched. The CDR3 loop reads CASTLRTGGATQYF. Written as DNA, the CDR3 is TGTGCCAGCACTCTTCGGACAGGGGGAGCGACCCAGTACTTC.

The J gene is TRBJ2-2, the V gene TRBV7-8, with D perhaps matching TRBD1 or TRBD2 (5 bases each). This CDR3 has 19 amino acids. Looked up from germline, CDR1 is SGHVS and CDR2 is FQNEAQ. V gave up 10 bases and J gave up 0 bases, with 27 bases separating them. CDR3 sequence reads: CATPDPGWGKETNTGELFF. The CDR3 bases are TGTGCCACCCCTGATCCAGGATGGGGGAAAGAGACGAACACCGGGGAGCTGTTTTTT.

The V gene is TRBV9, the J gene TRBJ2-3; D might be TRBD2 (5 bases). The CDR3 length is 13 residues. Trimming took 3 bases from V and 6 from J, leaving 11 bases between them. Germline CDR1 and CDR2: SGDLS and YYNGEE. The CDR3 DNA is TGTGCCAGCAGCGAGGGAGACCGGGATACGCAGTATTTT. Translation: CASSEGDRDTQYF.

The chain's CDR3 is CASSLVQGDNQPQHF. The CDR3, as DNA: TGTGCCAGCAGCTTAGTGCAGGGGGACAATCAGCCCCAGCATTTT. The V call is TRBV7-6, the J call TRBJ1-5; 7 bases align to TRBD1. The germline CDR1 and CDR2 sequences are SGHVS and FNYEAQ. CDR3 size: 15 residues. J lost 3 bases, V lost 1 base, and 3 bases had no gene match.